This TCR beta chain was retrieved from a study of CD8+CD57+ T cells in acquired aplastic anemia. The overall study: The sorted CD4+ and CD8+ cells yielded an average around 3.2 ug of DNA. Study results and limitations: Between patients and controls, approximately 29 CD8+ CDR3 sequences were found in common. Researchers reported that CD8+ Simpson's diversity was not significantly different in patients versus controls.

Those patients picked for sequencing had displayed CD8+CD57+ cell expansion on flow cytometry. The blood sampling took place in patients who had so far received no therapy. With V trimmed by 8 bases and J by 5 bases, 1 base remained unmatched. The CDR3 consists of 12 residues. CDR1 SNHLY and CDR2 FYNNEI come from the germline V gene. This clonotype came up a few times. What it binds is not known. TCR beta VDJ combinations and CDR3 sequences were profiled from genomic DNA. A single record per CDR3 protein comes from TCRdb applying MiXCR to the reads. Here the sample spans 80,000 to 100,000 distinct CDR3 sequences, about 66% being singletons.

Sequencing was performed on sorted CD4+, CD8+, or CD8+CD57+ T cells (not recorded which) from PBMCs. The sequence came from a human donor with aplastic anemia. The chain recombines TRBV2 with TRBJ2-5; 11 positions agree with TRBD1. The CDR3 here is CASGDRGETQYF. In DNA, the CDR3 is TGTGCCAGCGGGGACAGGGGGGAGACCCAGTACTTC.